This T cell receptor beta chain emerged from a study of blood T cells in healthy people across ages. The length of the CDR3 is 15 residues. In germline, CDR1 is SGHAT, CDR2 FQNNGV. The V end was cut by 5 bases, the J end by 7 bases, with 18 bases between. The second PCR ran 7 to 11 cycles with a sample-barcoded 5' primer and J-beta primers. One entry per CDR3 protein, called by TCRdb with MiXCR from the 5' RACE reads. The sample includes under 2,000,000 distinct CDR3 sequences, 49% of them seen just once. Material for sequencing was blood. The receptor was derived from a woman between 40 and 50 years old in good health. This chain connects TRBV11-2 to TRBJ2-4; tentative D call: TRBD1 (5 bases). CDR3: CASSPRASRGNIQYF. Written as DNA, the CDR3 is TGTGCCAGCAGCCCCCGAGCGTCTAGGGGTAACATTCAGTACTTC. Complete variable domain (other parts from reference TRBV11-2 and TRBJ2-4): EAGVAQSPRYKIIEKRQSVAFWCNPISGHATLYWYQQILGQGPKLLIQFQNNGVVDDSQLPKDRFSAERLKGVDSTLKIQPAKLEDSAVYLCASSPRASRGNIQYFGAGTRLSVL.